This section outlines one T cell receptor (beta chain) sequence together with its context. This entry is derived from a study of patients and donors after allogeneic stem cell transplantation. MiXCR, run by TCRdb on the RT-PCR reads, gives a single entry per CDR3 protein. The sample carries about a million distinct CDR3 sequences, approximately 19% recorded once. The CDR3 loop spans 13 amino acids. V lost 0 bases and J lost 5, with 9 bases in between. Per germline, CDR1 SGHDT and CDR2 YYEEEE. Sample: blood, either unsorted or a sorted T cell fraction (not recorded which). This chain links TRBV5-6 with TRBJ2-7, with D perhaps TRBD2 (5 bases). The receptor was isolated from a human donor who was either an allogeneic HSCT recipient or a stem cell or donor lymphocyte infusion donor (not recorded which). It is not recorded whose cells these are; they may come from a transplant donor. The CDR3 spells CASSLGARDEQYF. The CDR3 DNA is TGTGCCAGCAGCTTGGGAGCGAGGGACGAGCAGTACTTC.